This paragraph reports one T cell receptor (beta chain). Its specificity is unknown. This may come from a read error, since a much larger clone is one base off. The authors obtained PBMCs from 10 ml of fresh peripheral blood. Regions amplified from RNA transcripts were the TCR beta CDR3 regions. The study used the HTBI primer set for a first-round RT-PCR of the TCR CDR3. Each CDR3 protein is one row after TCRdb ran MiXCR on the multiplex PCR reads. The sample yields about 480,000 distinct CDR3 sequences, approximately 15% seen once. The data were taken from a study of T cells in Graves' hyperthyroidism and ophthalmopathy. General observations from the study: Most clonotypes expanded in thyroid above 0.001 were likewise present in blood.

The TCR was taken from a woman aged 18-29 years with Graves' hyperthyroidism. Source material: blood.

This chain's CDR3 is CASSLTGGIQPQHF. CDR3 DNA sequence: TGTGCCAGCAGTCTGACAGGGGGAATTCAGCCCCAGCATTTT. The chain combines TRBV27 with TRBJ1-5, with 9 bases aligning to TRBD1. The CDR3 loop spans 14 amino acids. V was pared by 5 bases and J by 6 bases, with 5 bases of the junction left unmatched. Per the germline V gene, CDR1 is MNHEY and CDR2 is SMNVEV (reference sequence).